The sequence of this T cell receptor (beta chain) was determined in a study of response to subunit inactivated influenza vaccine. The germline V gene encodes CDR1 MNHNS and CDR2 SASEGT. The CDR3 runs to 13 residues. V lost 4 bases, J lost 6 bases, and 12 bases lay in between. This clonotype turned up a few times. TCRdb processed the RT-PCR reads anew with MiXCR; each CDR3 protein has one entry. The profile shows around 850,000 distinct CDR3 sequences, roughly 20% of them singletons. V gene TRBV6-1 combines with J gene TRBJ1-1; D is possibly TRBD1 (6 bases). The starting material was PBMCs from blood, obtained roughly 5 days after vaccination. This clonotype was sampled from a man aged 50 or older who received an inactivated influenza vaccine. This CDR3 reads CASSAPGVPEAFF. In DNA, the CDR3 is TGTGCCAGCAGTGCTCCAGGGGTCCCTGAAGCTTTCTTT.